These T cell receptor beta chains were read from a single sample in a study of breast tumors, draining lymph nodes, adjacent tissues. TCRdb re-analysed the multiplex PCR reads in MiXCR, keeping a single row per CDR3 protein. The data contain about 170,000 distinct CDR3 sequences, around 33% of them singletons. Sequencing was carried out using axillary lymph node tissue. These receptor sequences come from a female donor with breast cancer. Some clones in this sample may be carry-over from other donors' samples. CDR3s include the opening cysteine and the closing phenylalanine or tryptophan. A D gene is named only where the DNA matches it firmly. For some rows the clone size is stated as once, few or many, or as a class when expanded; others skip it.

len,j_gene,abundance,d_gene,v_gene,CDR3aa,CDR3nt
13,TRBJ1-2,many,NA,TRBV12-3/TRBV12-4,CASSLGGTHGYTF,TGTGCCAGCAGTCTAGGGGGGACGCATGGCTACACCTTC
13,TRBJ1-5,many,NA,TRBV5-5,CASSLEGLGPQHF,TGTGCCAGCAGCTTGGAGGGGCTAGGGCCCCAGCATTTT
16,TRBJ2-7,many,NA,TRBV6-5,CASSPLSSGERDEQYF,TGTGCCAGCAGCCCCCTGTCGAGTGGGGAACGGGACGAGCAGTACTTC
12,TRBJ2-2,many,NA,TRBV12-3/TRBV12-4,CASSAGTGELFF,TGTGCCAGCAGTGCAGGGACCGGGGAGCTGTTTTTT
13,TRBJ1-1,NA,NA,TRBV15,CATSRVWVPEAFF,TGTGCCACCAGCAGAGTGTGGGTCCCTGAAGCTTTCTTT
15,TRBJ2-2,NA,NA,TRBV19,CASSIVGGTAGELFF,TGTGCCAGTAGTATTGTCGGGGGCACGGCCGGGGAGCTGTTTTTT
13,TRBJ2-1,many,TRBD2,TRBV20-1,CSARGLVYNEQFF,TGCAGTGCTAGGGGACTAGTTTACAATGAGCAGTTCTTC
15,TRBJ1-2,many,NA,TRBV28,CASTLARGDDYGYTF,TGTGCCAGCACCCTGGCGCGCGGGGACGACTATGGCTACACCTTC
14,TRBJ1-4,many,NA,TRBV28,CASSQPGTREKLFF,TGTGCCAGCAGTCAACCCGGGACAAGGGAAAAACTGTTTTTT
16,TRBJ2-5,many,NA,TRBV20-1,CSASVSWTATQETQYF,TGCAGTGCTAGTGTGTCCTGGACCGCGACCCAAGAGACCCAGTACTTC
12,TRBJ1-1,many,NA,TRBV24-1,CATSDTDHPPIF,TGTGCCACCAGCGACACGGATCACCCTCCGATCTTT
14,TRBJ2-3,many,NA,TRBV28,CASSKTSRSDTQYF,TGTGCCAGCAGTAAGACTAGTCGTTCGGATACGCAGTATTTT
16,TRBJ2-7,many,TRBD2,TRBV6-1,CASSEGPGGPSREQYF,TGTGCCAGCAGTGAGGGCCCGGGAGGGCCCTCGCGCGAGCAGTACTTC
16,TRBJ1-5,NA,NA,TRBV2,CASSGDLPGGNQPQHF,TGTGCCAGCAGTGGGGACCTGCCCGGGGGCAATCAGCCCCAGCATTTT
12,TRBJ2-7,NA,NA,TRBV6-2/TRBV6-3,CASITGRGEQYF,TGTGCCAGCATCACGGGACGGGGAGAGCAGTACTTC
16,TRBJ2-1,NA,NA,TRBV19,CASSIGEGLSYNEQFF,TGTGCCAGTAGTATAGGGGAAGGGCTCTCCTACAATGAGCAGTTCTTC
15,TRBJ2-2,many,NA,TRBV5-1,CASSPNQPTTGELFF,TGCGCCAGCAGCCCCAACCAACCGACGACCGGGGAGCTGTTTTTT
15,TRBJ1-6,many,NA,TRBV5-1,CASSSSTGDNSPLHF,TGCGCCAGCAGCTCGTCGACGGGAGATAATTCACCCCTCCACTTT
14,TRBJ2-1,many,TRBD2,TRBV19,CASKRRETNNEQFF,TGTGCCAGTAAACGGCGGGAGACTAACAATGAGCAGTTCTTC
16,TRBJ2-2,NA,NA,TRBV20-1,CSATTSRQLNPGELLF,TGCAGTGCGACGACTTCGCGCCAACTAAACCCCGGGGAGCTGCTTTTT
14,TRBJ2-1,many,NA,TRBV20-1,CSATQRELHNEQFF,TGCAGTGCTACCCAGAGGGAACTTCACAATGAGCAGTTCTTC
15,TRBJ2-5,few,NA,TRBV5-6,CASSLGITSGETQYF,TGTGCCAGCAGCTTGGGGATCACCTCAGGCGAGACCCAGTACTTC
16,TRBJ1-6,many,TRBD1,TRBV5-8,CASSLGGTGAASPLHF,TGTGCCAGCAGCTTGGGGGGGACAGGGGCCGCTTCACCCCTCCACTTT
14,TRBJ1-2,NA,TRBD1,TRBV2,CASRRDRTDYGYTF,TGTGCCAGCAGGAGGGACAGGACTGACTATGGCTACACCTTC
14,TRBJ1-2,few,TRBD1,TRBV28,CASSPPDRPYGYTF,TGTGCCAGCAGCCCTCCGGACAGGCCTTATGGCTACACCTTC
14,TRBJ2-6,many,NA,TRBV27,CASSLFSGANVLTF,TGTGCCAGCAGTTTGTTCTCTGGGGCCAACGTCCTGACTTTC
14,TRBJ1-4,many,NA,TRBV7-9,CASSLTLGGEKLFF,TGTGCCAGCAGCTTGACCTTAGGAGGTGAAAAACTGTTTTTT
14,TRBJ2-3,NA,TRBD2,TRBV10-3,CAVWASGGADTQYF,TGTGCCGTTTGGGCTAGCGGGGGGGCAGATACGCAGTATTTT
16,TRBJ2-7,many,NA,TRBV9,CASSEGPFQSSYEQYF,TGTGCCAGCAGCGAGGGCCCTTTCCAGAGCTCCTACGAGCAGTACTTC
15,TRBJ2-1,once,TRBD1,TRBV7-6,CASSSGTGVYNEQLF,TGTGCCAGCAGCTCGGGGACAGGGGTATACAATGAGCAGCTCTTC
16,TRBJ2-3,NA,TRBD2,TRBV7-2,CASSPFSGRAIDTQYF,TGTGCCAGCAGCCCCTTTAGCGGGAGGGCCATAGATACGCAGTATTTT
14,TRBJ1-1,few,NA,TRBV15,CATRVNKDYTEAFF,TGTGCCACCAGGGTCAACAAGGATTATACTGAAGCTTTCTTT